This T cell receptor (beta chain) was identified during a study of cytomegalovirus exposure and HLA in healthy donors. The PCR made use of 60 Vbeta and 13 Jbeta primers. Clones were sequenced by immunoSEQ multiplex PCR, and TCRdb holds only the in-frame ones, with some missing. Its listing shows 150,000 to 200,000 clones. This CDR3 comprises 13 residues. The germline V gene encodes CDR1 SGHNT and CDR2 YENEEA. Between the trimmed V and J ends, which lost 5 bases and 1 base, there was a span of 9 bases. The source material was PBMCs. The chain recombines TRBV11-3 with TRBJ2-7; D is perhaps TRBD1 (6 bases). The TCR was taken from a woman aged 55-69 years in good health and CMV-seronegative. The CDR3 loop reads CASSDTGSYEQYF. In DNA, the CDR3 is TGTGCCAGCAGCGACACAGGGTCCTACGAGCAGTACTTC.